The rows below give T cell receptor beta chains drawn from one sample of a study of blood T cell repertoires in COVID-19. Libraries were prepared by immunoSEQ multiplex PCR; TCRdb keeps only in-frame clonotypes and omits some of them. Seen here are about 60,000 clones, around 79% observed once, and the top ten hold more than 8%. The sequencing input was peripheral blood. The receptors here all came from a human donor in a cohort sampled during active COVID-19. Both conserved end residues are part of each CDR3. D genes are given only for firm matches. The size entry is marked missing in some rows and otherwise reads once, few, many or a size class.

j_call | clone_size | d_call | v_call | cdr3_aa | cdr3_nt
TRBJ1-3 | - | - | TRBV7-6 | CASSLVSQGESTIYF | TGTGCCAGCAGCTTAGTGTCTCAGGGTGAATCCACCATATATTTT
TRBJ1-4 | - | - | TRBV6-1 | CASSEREDGPTNEKLFF | TGTGCCAGCAGTGAACGGGAGGACGGACCAACTAATGAAAAACTGTTTTTT
TRBJ1-1 | - | - | TRBV10-3 | CAISDRVNTEAFF | TGTGCCATCAGTGACAGGGTGAACACTGAAGCTTTCTTT
TRBJ2-1 | - | TRBD1 | TRBV6-5 | CASSYSSDRVYNEQFF | TGTGCCAGCAGTTACTCGAGTGACAGGGTTTACAATGAGCAGTTCTTC
TRBJ1-2 | - | TRBD1 | TRBV7-8 | CASRGEGARYGYTF | TGTGCCAGCAGAGGCGAGGGGGCGCGGTATGGCTACACCTTC
TRBJ1-6 | once | - | TRBV11-1 | CASSSTRNSPLHF | TGTGCCAGCAGCTCCACCCGGAATTCACCCCTCCACTTT
TRBJ1-1 | - | TRBD1 | TRBV29-1 | CSAPGQGLSEAFF | TGCAGCGCTCCGGGACAGGGTCTATCTGAAGCTTTCTTT
TRBJ2-1 | once | - | TRBV4-2 | CASSQDFRDFNEKFF | TGTGCCAGCAGCCAAGATTTCAGGGACTTCAATGAGAAGTTCTTC
TRBJ1-1 | - | - | TRBV7-2 | CASSLATVNTEAFF | TGTGCCAGCAGCTTAGCGACAGTGAACACTGAAGCTTTCTTT
TRBJ2-2 | - | TRBD2 | TRBV9 | CASSGAGGISGELFF | TGTGCCAGCAGCGGAGCGGGAGGGATTTCCGGGGAGCTGTTTTTT
TRBJ2-5 | - | TRBD1 | TRBV5-6 | CASSLNPTGKETQYF | TGTGCCAGCAGCTTAAACCCGACAGGGAAAGAGACCCAGTACTTC
TRBJ1-2 | - | - | TRBV7-9 | CASSPRDTAYTF | TGTGCCAGCAGCCCCCGGGACACTGCTTACACCTTC
TRBJ1-2 | - | - | TRBV29-1 | CSVRGHYGYTF | TGCAGCGTTAGAGGGCACTATGGCTACACCTTC
TRBJ2-7 | - | - | TRBV7-2 | CASSLGPINSVPSYEQYF | TGTGCCAGCAGCTTAGGGCCAATCAATAGCGTTCCCTCCTACGAGCAGTACTTC
TRBJ1-2 | - | - | TRBV10-3 | CAISSDYGYTF | TGTGCCATCAGTTCGGACTATGGCTACACCTTC
TRBJ2-7 | - | - | TRBV28 | CASAARGAGSYEQYF | TGTGCCAGCGCAGCGCGGGGCGCGGGGTCCTACGAGCAGTACTTC
TRBJ2-5 | - | TRBD1 | TRBV5-8 | CASSWRDRGQETQYF | TGTGCCAGCAGCTGGAGGGACAGGGGGCAAGAGACCCAGTACTTC
TRBJ2-3 | - | - | TRBV15 | CATSRRDTDTDTQYF | TGTGCCACCAGCAGACGGGACACCGACACAGATACGCAGTATTTT
TRBJ2-7 | few | - | TRBV7-9 | CASSASGQPYEQYF | TGTGCCAGCAGCGCATCAGGACAGCCCTACGAGCAGTACTTC
TRBJ1-2 | medium-sized | - | TRBV30 | CAWEGHGYGYTF | TGTGCCTGGGAGGGACACGGCTATGGCTACACCTTC
TRBJ2-2 | - | TRBD1 | TRBV7-2 | CASSLRGTATGELFF | TGTGCCAGCAGCTTACGTGGGACAGCCACCGGGGAGCTGTTTTTT
TRBJ2-1 | - | - | TRBV27 | CASGAVLPEFF | TGTGCCAGCGGCGCGGTCCTACCTGAGTTCTTC
TRBJ2-7 | - | TRBD1 | TRBV24-1 | CATSGPGQGSLYEQYF | TGTGCCACCAGTGGCCCAGGACAGGGGAGTTTGTACGAGCAGTACTTC
TRBJ1-1 | - | - | TRBV7-8 | CASSYSHGTEAFF | TGTGCCAGCAGCTACTCCCACGGGACTGAAGCTTTCTTT
TRBJ2-2 | - | TRBD1 | TRBV7-2 | CASSPDRGGTGELFF | TGTGCCAGCAGCCCGGACAGGGGAGGAACCGGGGAGCTGTTTTTT
TRBJ1-2 | few | - | TRBV29-1 | CSAGGNDRRANYGYTF | TGCAGCGCTGGGGGTAACGACAGGAGAGCTAACTATGGCTACACCTTC
TRBJ1-1 | - | TRBD1 | TRBV6-2/TRBV6-3 | CASSLTGAYTEAFF | TGTGCCAGCAGCTTAACAGGGGCCTACACTGAAGCTTTCTTT
TRBJ1-4 | - | TRBD1 | TRBV29-1 | CSVEMGQGYEKLFF | TGCAGCGTTGAAATGGGACAGGGATATGAAAAACTGTTTTTT
TRBJ2-7 | few | TRBD2 | TRBV30 | CAWSVGLAGGGEQYF | TGTGCCTGGAGTGTTGGCCTAGCGGGAGGAGGCGAGCAGTACTTC
TRBJ1-1 | once | - | TRBV7-9 | CASRQTVNTEAFF | TGTGCCAGCCGCCAGACAGTGAACACTGAAGCTTTCTTT
TRBJ2-1 | few | - | TRBV24-1 | CATSRHGSSYNEQFF | TGTGCCACCAGTAGACACGGAAGCTCCTACAATGAGCAGTTCTTC
TRBJ2-3 | - | TRBD2 | TRBV28 | CASSITSGSTDTQYF | TGTGCCAGCAGTATCACTAGCGGGAGCACAGATACGCAGTATTTT
TRBJ2-4 | - | TRBD2 | TRBV10-1 | CASLPGGTSDQLAKDIQYF | TGCGCCAGCCTCCCGGGAGGGACTAGCGACCAGTTAGCGAAGGACATTCAGTACTTC
TRBJ1-2 | - | - | TRBV30 | CAWSVSQGYGYTF | TGTGCCTGGAGTGTAAGTCAGGGCTATGGCTACACCTTC
TRBJ1-5 | - | - | TRBV7-8 | CASSSPEGGNQPQHF | TGTGCCAGCAGCTCCCCTGAAGGGGGCAATCAGCCCCAGCATTTT
TRBJ2-5 | - | TRBD1 | TRBV7-8 | CASSRTGGAVETQYF | TGTGCCAGCAGCCGGACAGGGGGCGCGGTGGAGACCCAGTACTTC
TRBJ2-2 | - | - | TRBV19 | CASTPLGGATPGELFF | TGTGCCAGTACCCCCCTAGGGGGGGCGACCCCCGGGGAGCTGTTTTTT
TRBJ2-5 | - | - | TRBV7-8 | CASSRTRQETQYF | TGTGCCAGCAGCCGAACTAGGCAAGAGACCCAGTACTTC
TRBJ1-5 | - | TRBD1 | TRBV3-1/TRBV3-2 | CASSRSDRGYQPQHF | TGTGCCAGCAGCCGATCTGACAGGGGTTACCAGCCCCAGCATTTT
TRBJ1-2 | - | TRBD1 | TRBV28 | CASRTGTVKSYTF | TGTGCCAGCAGGACCGGGACAGTCAAAAGCTACACCTTC
TRBJ2-1 | - | - | TRBV7-2 | CASSDGPYNEQFF | TGTGCCAGCAGCGATGGCCCATACAATGAGCAGTTCTTC
TRBJ2-3 | - | - | TRBV10-3 | CAISDGSGSTDTQYF | TGTGCCATCAGTGATGGAAGCGGGAGCACAGATACGCAGTATTTT
TRBJ1-1 | - | - | TRBV9 | CASNVSAPTSRTEAFF | TGTGCCAGCAACGTATCGGCACCGACTTCACGCACTGAAGCTTTCTTT
TRBJ2-2 | - | - | TRBV5-1 | CASSLTANTGELFF | TGCGCCAGCAGCTTGACAGCGAACACCGGGGAGCTGTTTTTT
TRBJ1-5 | - | - | TRBV15 | CATSRDRAGNQPQHF | TGTGCCACCAGCAGAGACAGGGCCGGCAATCAGCCCCAGCATTTT
TRBJ2-5 | - | TRBD2 | TRBV5-1 | CASSLQLAGTETQYF | TGCGCCAGCAGCTTGCAACTAGCGGGAACAGAGACCCAGTACTTC
TRBJ1-1 | few | - | TRBV7-2 | CASSWAFSANTEAFF | TGTGCCAGCAGCTGGGCCTTTTCCGCGAACACTGAAGCTTTCTTT
TRBJ2-1 | few | - | TRBV11-2 | CASSLVSGFSYNEQFF | TGTGCCAGCAGCTTAGTTTCGGGGTTCTCCTACAATGAGCAGTTCTTC
TRBJ2-7 | - | - | TRBV29-1 | CSVEWAQGEQYF | TGCAGCGTTGAATGGGCACAAGGCGAGCAGTACTTC
TRBJ2-7 | - | TRBD2 | TRBV7-2 | CASSPGPSGTAYEQYF | TGTGCCAGCAGCCCTGGGCCTAGCGGGACAGCCTACGAGCAGTACTTC
TRBJ1-3 | - | TRBD1 | TRBV3-1/TRBV3-2 | CASTPPGGLSGNTIYF | TGTGCCAGCACCCCACCAGGGGGCCTGTCTGGAAACACCATATATTTT
TRBJ2-2 | - | - | TRBV5-1 | CASSLVIGGTGELFF | TGCGCCAGCAGCTTGGTAATCGGGGGCACCGGGGAGCTGTTTTTT
TRBJ2-2 | few | - | TRBV13 | CASSLGGGSNTGELFF | TGTGCCAGCAGCTTAGGTGGCGGCTCGAACACCGGGGAGCTGTTTTTT
TRBJ2-7 | - | TRBD2 | TRBV7-9 | CASSIQGLVGQSFYEQYF | TGTGCCAGCAGCATACAGGGACTAGTTGGGCAGAGTTTCTACGAGCAGTACTTC
TRBJ2-3 | - | TRBD2 | TRBV29-1 | CSVEGGRDADTQYF | TGCAGCGTAGAGGGCGGGAGGGATGCAGATACGCAGTATTTT